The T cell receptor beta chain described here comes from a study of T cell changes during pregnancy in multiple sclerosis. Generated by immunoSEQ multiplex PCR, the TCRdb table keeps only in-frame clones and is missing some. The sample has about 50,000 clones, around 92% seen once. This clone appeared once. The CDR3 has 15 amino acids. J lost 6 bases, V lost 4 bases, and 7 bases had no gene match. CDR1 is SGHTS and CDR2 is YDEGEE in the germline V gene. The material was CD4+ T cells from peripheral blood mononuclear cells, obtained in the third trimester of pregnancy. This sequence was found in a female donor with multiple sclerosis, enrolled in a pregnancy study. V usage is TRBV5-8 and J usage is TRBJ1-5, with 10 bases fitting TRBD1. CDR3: CASSTEGQGGQPQHF. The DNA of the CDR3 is TGTGCCAGCAGCACCGAAGGACAGGGGGGTCAGCCCCAGCATTTT. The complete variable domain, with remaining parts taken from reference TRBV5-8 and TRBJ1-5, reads EAGVTQSPTHLIKTRGQQATLRCSPISGHTSVYWYQQALGLGLQFLLWYDEGEERNRGNFPPRFSGRQFPNYSSELNVNALELEDSALYLCASSTEGQGGQPQHFGDGTRLSIL.